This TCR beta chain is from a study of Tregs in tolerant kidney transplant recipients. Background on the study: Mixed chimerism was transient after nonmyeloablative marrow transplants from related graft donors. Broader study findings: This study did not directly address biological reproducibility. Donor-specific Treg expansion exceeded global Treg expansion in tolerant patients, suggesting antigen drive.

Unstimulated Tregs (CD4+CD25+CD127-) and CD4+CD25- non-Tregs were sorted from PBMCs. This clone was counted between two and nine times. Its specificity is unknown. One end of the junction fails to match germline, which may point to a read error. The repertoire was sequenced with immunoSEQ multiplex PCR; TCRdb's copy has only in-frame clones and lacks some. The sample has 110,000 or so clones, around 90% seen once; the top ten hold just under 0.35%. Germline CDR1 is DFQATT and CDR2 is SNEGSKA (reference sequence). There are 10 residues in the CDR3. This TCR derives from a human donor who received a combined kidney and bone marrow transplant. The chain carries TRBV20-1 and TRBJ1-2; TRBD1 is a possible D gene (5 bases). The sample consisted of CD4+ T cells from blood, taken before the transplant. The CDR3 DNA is TGCAGTGCTAGGGACACTCTAAATGCCTTC. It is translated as CSARDTLNAF.